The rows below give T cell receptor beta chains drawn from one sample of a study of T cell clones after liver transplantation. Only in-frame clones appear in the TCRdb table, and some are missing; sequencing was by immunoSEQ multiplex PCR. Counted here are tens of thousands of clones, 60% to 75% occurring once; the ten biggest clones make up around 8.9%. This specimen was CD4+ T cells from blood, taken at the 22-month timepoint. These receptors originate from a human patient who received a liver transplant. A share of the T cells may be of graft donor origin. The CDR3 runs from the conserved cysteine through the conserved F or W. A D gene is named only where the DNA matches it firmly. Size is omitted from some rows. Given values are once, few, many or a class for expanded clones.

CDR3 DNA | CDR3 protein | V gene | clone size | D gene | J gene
TGTGCCTACACAAGAACGCAGGGGGCAACTGAAGCTTTCTTT | CAYTRTQGATEAFF | TRBV30 | - | TRBD1 | TRBJ1-1
TGTGCCAGCAGACTACCCACAGGGGGCGAGCAGTACTTC | CASRLPTGGEQYF | TRBV7-2 | few | TRBD1 | TRBJ2-7
TGTGCCAGCGGAGAAAGGGCGGATTCACCCCTCCACTTT | CASGERADSPLHF | TRBV27 | - | - | TRBJ1-6
TGTGCCAGCTCCTCGGGACAGGGGAGTGGAAACACCATATATTTT | CASSSGQGSGNTIYF | TRBV18 | - | TRBD1 | TRBJ1-3
TGTGCCAGCAGGGGTTTGGGGACAGGGAATTACGAGCAGTACTTC | CASRGLGTGNYEQYF | TRBV2 | - | TRBD1 | TRBJ2-7
TGTGCCAGCAGCTCGGGCGTTACCCCAAGGGACATTCAGTACTTC | CASSSGVTPRDIQYF | TRBV9 | - | - | TRBJ2-4
TGTGCCAGCAGCTTCTCTTCTGGGGTTGGAAACACCATATATTTT | CASSFSSGVGNTIYF | TRBV2 | - | - | TRBJ1-3
TGTGCCAGCAGCTCCCGCAGCGGCGCAGATACGCAGTATTTT | CASSSRSGADTQYF | TRBV5-4 | - | - | TRBJ2-3
TGTGCCAGCTCACCGGAGAGTGGGGCCAACGTCCTGACTTTC | CASSPESGANVLTF | TRBV18 | - | - | TRBJ2-6
TGTGCCAGCAGTGGACAGGCTATCCACAATGAGCAGTTCTTC | CASSGQAIHNEQFF | TRBV6-1 | - | - | TRBJ2-1
TGCGCCAGCAGTGAGGGACAGGGTTTTGGAGGCTACACCTTC | CASSEGQGFGGYTF | TRBV10-2 | few | TRBD1 | TRBJ1-2
TGTGCCATCAGTGGTAATGACAGAGACTATGGCTACACCTTC | CAISGNDRDYGYTF | TRBV10-3 | few | - | TRBJ1-2
TGTGCCAGCAGTCGGGACAGCTCGGGGGGCTACACCTTC | CASSRDSSGGYTF | TRBV6-4 | few | TRBD1 | TRBJ1-2
TGTGCCAGCAGTGGGGTGGGGGGGGCTGGCAATCAGCCCCAGCATTTT | CASSGVGGAGNQPQHF | TRBV28 | medium-sized | - | TRBJ1-5
TGTGCCAGCAGTTTTAGGCGTATCTATGGCTACACCTTC | CASSFRRIYGYTF | TRBV28 | - | - | TRBJ1-2
TGTGCCAGCAGCCTGGGACCCTACAATGAGCAGTTCTTC | CASSLGPYNEQFF | TRBV6-5 | - | - | TRBJ2-1
TGTGCCAGCACCTTCCAGATGGGCACTGAAGCTTTCTTT | CASTFQMGTEAFF | TRBV2 | - | - | TRBJ1-1
TGTGCCAGCAGTTATGGACAGGGGGGAAACACCATATATTTT | CASSYGQGGNTIYF | TRBV6-6 | once | TRBD1 | TRBJ1-3
TGCAGCGTTCGTCGGACTGGTGGGACCCAGTACTTC | CSVRRTGGTQYF | TRBV29-1 | - | - | TRBJ2-5
TGTGCCAGCAGAGGAGGACAGGGAAAGAATTCACCCCTCCACTTT | CASRGGQGKNSPLHF | TRBV2 | once | TRBD1 | TRBJ1-6
TGCAGCGCCCTACTACAGGGAGGCGGGAATGAAAAACTGTTTTTT | CSALLQGGGNEKLFF | TRBV29-1 | - | - | TRBJ1-4
TGTGCCAGCAGCCCCGAGGGGCCCGGGACAGGGGGTAGCAATCAGCCCCAGCATTTT | CASSPEGPGTGGSNQPQHF | TRBV27 | - | TRBD1 | TRBJ1-5
TGTGCCAGCTCACCACCGACGGTAGCCTCTGGAAACACCATATATTTT | CASSPPTVASGNTIYF | TRBV18 | - | - | TRBJ1-3
TGTGCCAGCAGCCAAGGTCGACAGGGAGGCAATCAGCCCCAGCATTTT | CASSQGRQGGNQPQHF | TRBV4-2 | - | TRBD1 | TRBJ1-5
TGTGCCAGTAGTATAAGGACAACCAACAATGAGCAGTTCTTC | CASSIRTTNNEQFF | TRBV19 | few | - | TRBJ2-1
TGTGCCAGCAGTCGGCCGGGACAGAACGGGGCTGAGCAGTTCTTC | CASSRPGQNGAEQFF | TRBV28 | once | TRBD1 | TRBJ2-1
TGTGCCAGCAGCACCCAGGGGAATTCACCCCTCCACTTT | CASSTQGNSPLHF | TRBV9 | - | - | TRBJ1-6
TGTGCCAGCAGTTTCCAACAAAATTCACCCCTCCACTTT | CASSFQQNSPLHF | TRBV28 | - | - | TRBJ1-6